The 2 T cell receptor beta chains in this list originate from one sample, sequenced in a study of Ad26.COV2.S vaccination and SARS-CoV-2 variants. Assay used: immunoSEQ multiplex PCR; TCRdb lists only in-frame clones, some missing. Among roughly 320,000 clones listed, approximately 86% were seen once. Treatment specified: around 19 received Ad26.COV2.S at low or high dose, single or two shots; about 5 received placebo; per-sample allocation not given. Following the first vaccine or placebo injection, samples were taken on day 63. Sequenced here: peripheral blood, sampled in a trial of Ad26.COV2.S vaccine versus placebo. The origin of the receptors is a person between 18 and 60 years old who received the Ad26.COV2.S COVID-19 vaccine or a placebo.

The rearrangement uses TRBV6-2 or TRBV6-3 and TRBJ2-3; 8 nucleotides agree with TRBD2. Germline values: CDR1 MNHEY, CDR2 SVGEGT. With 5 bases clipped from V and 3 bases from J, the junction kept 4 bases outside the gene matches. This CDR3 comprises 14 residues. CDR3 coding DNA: TGTGCCAGCAGTAGCGGGGGAGAAACAGATACGCAGTATTTT. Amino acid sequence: CASSSGGETDTQYF.

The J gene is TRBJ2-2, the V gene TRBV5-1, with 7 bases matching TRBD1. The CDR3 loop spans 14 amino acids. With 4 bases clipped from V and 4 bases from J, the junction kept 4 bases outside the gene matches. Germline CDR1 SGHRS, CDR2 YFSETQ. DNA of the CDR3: TGCGCCAGCAGCCTCTCAGGGGGCACCGGGGAGCTGTTTTTT. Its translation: CASSLSGGTGELFF. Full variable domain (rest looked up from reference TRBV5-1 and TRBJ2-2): KAGVTQTPRYLIKTRGQQVTLSCSPISGHRSVSWYQQTPGQGLQFLFEYFSETQRNKGNFPGRFSGRQFSNSRSEMNVSTLELGDSALYLCASSLSGGTGELFFGEGSRLTVL.